These T cell receptor beta chains were read from a single sample in a study of shared clonotypes between healthy human individuals. Method: immunoSEQ multiplex PCR; TCRdb's copy keeps in-frame clones and lacks some. The repertoire includes 2.5 million or so clones, more than 80% of them detected once, and around 0.15% sits in the top ten. The sample comprised naive CD4+ T cells sorted from blood. The receptors come from a young man in good health. CDR3s include the opening cysteine and the closing phenylalanine or tryptophan.

TRBV21-1 CASSNRFRGPFSYGYTF
TRBV6-6 CASSPGSATEAFF
TRBV5-1 CASSQTLGQGSTEAFF
TRBV6-6 CASSRDRALSYEQYF
TRBV30 CAWSLDGDYGYTF
TRBV7-2 CASSTGTVADTQYF
TRBV7-3 CASSLMAGPTGELFF
TRBV19 CASRAPRVVDEKLFF
TRBV5-1 CASSPSGRHQETQYF
TRBV18 CASSPRTGQETQYF
TRBV11-2 CASSLSQDTQYF
TRBV6-1 CASSEAWHLTNEKLFF
TRBV6-5 CASSKNTEAFF
TRBV6-5 CASRSGQGPLGQYF
TRBV7-9 CASSLEQGRDEQYF
TRBV4-1 CASSQYRLAGGPDTQYF
TRBV10-3 CAISLRGPNTGELFF
TRBV30 CAPKGGGGSRLLDNSYNEQFF
TRBV10-2 CASSEVQTTYGYTF
TRBV5-6 CASSLSRNNQPQHF
TRBV18 CASSPTGLNEKLFF
TRBV29-1 CSGEGDKQFF
TRBV7-2 CASSLGGGSAVDEQFF
TRBV5-1 CASSLKERGVTDTQYF
TRBV5-1 CASSSEGGLSTDTQYF
TRBV12-5 CASGPGTGNQPQHF
TRBV5-6 CASSPGTTYEQYF
TRBV28 CASSPGTANNSPLHF
TRBV7-2 CASSKLQGARETQYF
TRBV28 CASSLGALNIQYF
TRBV5-1 CASSLEGWGANQPQHF
TRBV11-3 CASSRGQGAYNEQFF
TRBV30 CAWTPGLAGGPGELFF
TRBV2 CASSGESTDTQYF
TRBV19 CASRQGNGGNTIYF
TRBV4-3 CASSQVGSYGYTF
TRBV7-9 CASSPGTGGATTEAFF
TRBV2 CASSGSMADTQYF
TRBV30 CAWSNPDRGLYGYTF
TRBV7-9 CASSLEASQIHGELFF
TRBV30 CAWHKGPLRNTF
TRBV10-3 CAISVTQNYGYTF
TRBV18 CASSKTAGEQFF
TRBV6-1 CASSEVSGGAYGYTF
TRBV29-1 CSVGGGGYTF
TRBV6-1 CANNSGRRVDGYTF
TRBV4-1 CASSQESRRAGELFF
TRBV7-9 CASSFGGNGYTF
TRBV28 CAWSGSGRGSYEQYF
TRBV6-5 CASSYQGGISPLHF
TRBV29-1 CSVLAGGLTGELFF
TRBV6-6 CASRERADWTYEQYF
TRBV27 CASSLSVISNSPLHF
TRBV5-1 CASRQNSNQPQHF
TRBV5-6 CASSLTGQKTAYEQYF
TRBV2 CASNEARGGQPQHF
TRBV5-4 CASSGYRVKSTEAFF
TRBV7-8 CASSLEVWELGNQPQHF
TRBV6-6 CASSSGYSNQPQHF
TRBV5-4 CASSLASWTGSYNSPLHF